These T cell receptor beta chains were read from a single sample in a study of somatic mutations in cytotoxic T cells in rheumatoid arthritis. Here immunoSEQ multiplex PCR was the method, and the copy in TCRdb shows in-frame clones only, minus some. The sample lists thousands of clones; 70% were seen once. The sample was CD8+ T cells sorted from blood. The receptor set was obtained from a man aged 35 to 55 in good health. Both conserved end residues are part of each CDR3. A D gene is named only where the DNA matches it firmly. A clone size is listed for some rows: how often the clone was seen (once, few, many), or a class if it is expanded.

D	size	V	J	DNA	CDR3
.	.	TRBV29-1	TRBJ2-1	TGCAGCGTTCCAACACACAATGAGCAGTTCTTC	CSVPTHNEQFF
TRBD2	.	TRBV5-4	TRBJ2-3	TGTGCCAGCAACCCCTTGGGGACTAGCCTCAGCACAGATACGCAGTATTTT	CASNPLGTSLSTDTQYF
.	.	TRBV4-1	TRBJ1-3	TGCGCCAGCAGCCAAGATACCCCAGGGAGCTCTGGAAACACCATATATTTT	CASSQDTPGSSGNTIYF
.	medium-sized	TRBV5-6	TRBJ1-2	TGTGCCAGCAGCTTGGTTCAGGCCTATGGCTACACCTTC	CASSLVQAYGYTF
.	.	TRBV5-8	TRBJ1-2	TGTGCCAGCAGCTTTCTGAATTCCTATGGCTACACCTTC	CASSFLNSYGYTF
TRBD2	.	TRBV28	TRBJ2-5	TGTGCCAGCAGTTTAGAAATAGCGGGGGGTGTGACCCAGTACTTC	CASSLEIAGGVTQYF
.	.	TRBV7-9	TRBJ2-2	TGTGCCAGCAGCCCAAGTTCCGGGGTTGGAACCGGGGAGCTGTTTTTT	CASSPSSGVGTGELFF
.	.	TRBV28	TRBJ1-3	TGTGCCAGCAGTTTCGCGGGCGTCACTGGAAACACCATATATTTT	CASSFAGVTGNTIYF
TRBD2	.	TRBV7-7	TRBJ2-3	TGTGCCAGCAGCTTAGCCCCCTTCCTAGCGGAGGCTAGCACAGATACGCAGTATTTT	CASSLAPFLAEASTDTQYF
.	.	TRBV7-8	TRBJ2-7	TGTGCCAGCAGCTTCAAGACTGACTGGACTGGAGTTCCCTACGAGCAGTACTTC	CASSFKTDWTGVPYEQYF
.	few	TRBV7-9	TRBJ1-1	TGTGCCAGCAGCCTGGGACTTGCCCCTGAAGCTTTCTTT	CASSLGLAPEAFF
.	.	TRBV5-1	TRBJ2-1	TGCGCCAGCAGCTTGGTTGGCAGCTACAATGGGCAGTTCTTC	CASSLVGSYNGQFF
.	.	TRBV27	TRBJ2-3	TGTGCCAGCAGCTTAGGGGGAGGGATGTATTTT	CASSLGGGMYF
.	.	TRBV4-2	TRBJ2-3	TGTGCCAGCAGCCCCCTGGGAGGGGGCGAGGGGGCAGATACGCAGTATTTT	CASSPLGGGEGADTQYF
.	few	TRBV5-6	TRBJ1-5	TGTGCCAGCAGCTTGGGTGGGTTTTCTAGTCAGCCCCAGCATTTT	CASSLGGFSSQPQHF
TRBD1	.	TRBV29-1	TRBJ2-5	TGCAGCGTTGTAGTTAGGGACAGACTCCAAGAGACCCAGTACTTC	CSVVVRDRLQETQYF
.	.	TRBV6-4	TRBJ2-3	TGTGCCAGCAGTGACGGCGGGGACACAGATACGCAGTATTTT	CASSDGGDTDTQYF
.	.	TRBV10-1	TRBJ2-7	TGCGCCACCGCTCCAGGGGCGGACTACGAGCAGTACTTC	CATAPGADYEQYF
TRBD2	once	TRBV5-8	TRBJ2-1	TGTGCCAGCAGCCGCGGGGGGGGTTACAATGAGCAGTTCTTC	CASSRGGGYNEQFF
.	.	TRBV11-2	TRBJ2-2	TGTGCCAGCAGCTTCCGGGAGGCAGGGGCTTTGAAGCTGTTTTTT	CASSFREAGALKLFF